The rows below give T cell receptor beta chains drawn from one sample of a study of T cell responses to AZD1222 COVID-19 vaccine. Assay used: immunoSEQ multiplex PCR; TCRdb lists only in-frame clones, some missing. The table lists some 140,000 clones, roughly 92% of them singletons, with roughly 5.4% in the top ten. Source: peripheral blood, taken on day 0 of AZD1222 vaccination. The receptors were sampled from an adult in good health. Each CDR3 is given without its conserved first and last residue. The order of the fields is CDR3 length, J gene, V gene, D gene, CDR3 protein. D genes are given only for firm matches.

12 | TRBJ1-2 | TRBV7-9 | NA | ASSSSAGIYGYT
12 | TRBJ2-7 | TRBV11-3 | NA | ASSLGGPPYEQY
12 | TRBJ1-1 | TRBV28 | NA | ASSLADMNTEAF
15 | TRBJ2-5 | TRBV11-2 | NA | ASSLGVMGPRQETQY
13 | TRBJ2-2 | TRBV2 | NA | ASSVRALNTGELF
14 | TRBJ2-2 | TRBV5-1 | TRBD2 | ASSLVLAANTGELF
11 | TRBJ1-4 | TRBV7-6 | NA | ASSLADGEKLF
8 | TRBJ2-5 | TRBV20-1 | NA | SATQETQY
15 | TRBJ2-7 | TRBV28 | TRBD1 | ASSPYRGQGIVHEQY
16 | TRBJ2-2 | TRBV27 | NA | ASSLWTPQEANTGELF
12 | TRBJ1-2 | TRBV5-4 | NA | ASSVDSRGYGYT
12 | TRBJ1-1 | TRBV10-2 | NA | ASSPQTGGPEAF
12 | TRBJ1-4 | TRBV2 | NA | ASSIDPMGEKLF
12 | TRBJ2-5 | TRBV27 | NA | ASSPPGGKETQY
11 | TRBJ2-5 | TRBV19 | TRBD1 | ASSMDRQETQY
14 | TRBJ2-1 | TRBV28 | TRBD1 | ASSFPGGRDENEQF
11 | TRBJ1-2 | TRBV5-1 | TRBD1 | ASSIGDSIGYT
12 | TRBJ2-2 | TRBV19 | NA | ASSLLRGTGELF
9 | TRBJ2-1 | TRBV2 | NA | ASISHNEQF
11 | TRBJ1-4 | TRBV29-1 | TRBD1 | SVGTGGNEKLF
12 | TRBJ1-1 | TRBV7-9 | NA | ASSFQGRNTEAF
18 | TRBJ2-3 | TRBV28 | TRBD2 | ASNPGVWTSGSPSTDTQY
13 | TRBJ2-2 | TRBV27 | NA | ASGLGRSNTGELF
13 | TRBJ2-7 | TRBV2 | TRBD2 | ASGPIAGGPMEQY
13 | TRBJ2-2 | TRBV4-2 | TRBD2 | ASRQGGRDTGELF
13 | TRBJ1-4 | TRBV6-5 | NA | ASQGLGNPNEKLF
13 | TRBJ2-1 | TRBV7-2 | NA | ASSLTGERYNEQF
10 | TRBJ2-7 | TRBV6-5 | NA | ASSPRSGEQY
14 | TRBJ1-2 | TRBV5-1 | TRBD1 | ASSQNPGQGNYGYT
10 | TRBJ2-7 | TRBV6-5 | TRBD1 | ASSTGGSEQY
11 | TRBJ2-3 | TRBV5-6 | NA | ASSRYYTDTQY
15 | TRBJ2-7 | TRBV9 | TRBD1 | ASSVGQGDTSSYEQY
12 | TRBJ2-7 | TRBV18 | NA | ASSPRDTDYEQY
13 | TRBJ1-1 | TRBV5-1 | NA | ASTPSGDMNTEAF
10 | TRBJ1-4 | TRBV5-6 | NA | ASSFRNEKLF
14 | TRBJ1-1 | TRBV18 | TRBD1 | ASSHGTGRIGTEAF
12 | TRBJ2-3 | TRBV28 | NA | ASRETGLWNTQY
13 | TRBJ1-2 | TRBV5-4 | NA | ASSAARQGMDGYT
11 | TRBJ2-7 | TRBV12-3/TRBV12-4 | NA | ASSRGAGYEQY
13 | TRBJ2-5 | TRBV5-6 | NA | ASSLGQARGETQY
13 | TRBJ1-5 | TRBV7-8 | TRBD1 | ASSWGQGGNQPQH
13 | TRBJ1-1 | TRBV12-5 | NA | ASGLGGRANTEAF
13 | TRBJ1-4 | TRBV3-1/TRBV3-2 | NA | ASSQAGTVNEKLF
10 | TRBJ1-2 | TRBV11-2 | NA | ASSLNGESYT
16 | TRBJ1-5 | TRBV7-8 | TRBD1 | ASSLKGQGAYGNQPQH
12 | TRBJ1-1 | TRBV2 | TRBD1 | ASSGGGGYTGAF